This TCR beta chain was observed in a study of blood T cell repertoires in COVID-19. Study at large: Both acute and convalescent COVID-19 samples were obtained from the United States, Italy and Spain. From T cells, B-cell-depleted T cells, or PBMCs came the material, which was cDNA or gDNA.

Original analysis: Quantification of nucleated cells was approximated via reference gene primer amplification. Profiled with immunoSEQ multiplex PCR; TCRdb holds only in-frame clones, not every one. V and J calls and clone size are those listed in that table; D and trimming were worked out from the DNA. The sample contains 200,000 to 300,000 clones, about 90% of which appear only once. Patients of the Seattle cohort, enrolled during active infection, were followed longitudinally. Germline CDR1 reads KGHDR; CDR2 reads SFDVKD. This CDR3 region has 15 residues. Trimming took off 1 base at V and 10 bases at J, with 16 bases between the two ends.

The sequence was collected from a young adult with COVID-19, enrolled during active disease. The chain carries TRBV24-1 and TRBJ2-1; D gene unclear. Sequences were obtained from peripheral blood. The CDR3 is CATSDLETGFREQFF. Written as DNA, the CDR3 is TGTGCCACCAGTGATTTAGAGACCGGGTTTAGAGAGCAGTTCTTC.